This T cell receptor (beta chain) is drawn from a study of blood T cell repertoires in COVID-19. In the study overall: Whether acute or convalescent, the COVID-19 samples came from the United States, Italy and Spain. T cells, B-cell-depleted T cells, or PBMCs provided the cDNA or gDNA that served as material.

Clones were read by immunoSEQ multiplex PCR, and TCRdb kept only the in-frame ones, dropping some. There are some 100,000 clones in the sample; 85% to 90% occur only once, and roughly 8.1% lies in the top ten. V trimming: 2 bases; J trimming: 4 bases; junction bases outside the gene matches: 0. Germline loops: CDR1 LGHNT, CDR2 FRNRAP. The CDR3 sequence is 14 residues long. J is TRBJ2-3 and V is TRBV12-5; 10 bases are shared with TRBD2. This sequence originates from a woman in her seventies with acute or convalescent COVID-19. The sequencing sample was made of peripheral blood. Here the CDR3 DNA reads TGTGCTAGTGGTTTGAGCGGGAGGGCAGATACGCAGTATTTT. It codes for CASGLSGRADTQYF.